The clone carrying this TCR beta chain was seen once. Its antigen remains unknown. RNA extraction was followed by reverse transcription into cDNA, which acted as the sequencing template. Measured with immunoSEQ multiplex PCR; TCRdb has only the in-frame clones, and not every one. The repertoire holds about 76,000 clones, with around 61% as singletons. Germline V gene lookup returns CDR1 SGHNT and CDR2 YYREEE (reference sequence). This CDR3 is 12 amino acids long. V was shortened by 3 bases and J by 7 bases, with 11 bases between the two germline ends. This specimen comes from a study of CD8+ T cells in alopecia areata. Study-level findings and limits: Uncertainty about whether baseline CD8+ expansion is linked to response remains, with one nonresponder. Scalp clonality, along with expanded CD8+ clones among the top 100, was significantly decreased by tofacitinib.

Treatment specified: oral pan-JAK inhibitor, 5-10 mg twice daily. The receptor was derived from a human donor with alopecia areata. This chain links TRBV5-4 with TRBJ2-7; no firm D call. The source material was CD8+ T cells sorted from blood, sampled at week 24, from a patient treated with tofacitinib. This CDR3 reads CASSSGRTEQYF. In DNA form, the CDR3 reads TGTGCCAGCAGCTCAGGACGAACTGAGCAGTACTTC.